This entry features one T cell receptor beta chain sequence. This clone's antigen is unknown. No much larger clone is present one base from it, and per-base qualities are unavailable. The donors were healthy, HIV-negative adults who had no recently reported acute infections or vaccinations. All donors were Caucasian adults living in Nashville, Tennessee, USA. Magnetic negative selection was used to enrich CD4+ T cells, after which naive cells were positively selected on CD45RA and the negative fraction became the memory subset. Blood was obtained by leukapheresis, after which PBMCs were separated by Ficoll-Histopaque density gradient centrifugation and cryopreserved in liquid nitrogen vapor phase. Analytical flow cytometry was used to check the purity and quantity of every magnetically sorted T cell population. Genomic DNA was isolated from every sorted fraction and measured by UV absorbance on a Nanodrop 2000c.

This record belongs to a study of shared clonotypes between healthy human individuals (dated by TCRdb to the early 2020s). About the investigation overall: A few men and a couple of women, aged 18 to 49 years, made up the cohort. The study deeply sequenced blood TCR repertoires of 5 or 6 healthy adults to estimate repertoire size and the extent of clonotype sharing between individuals. Leukapheresis yielded between about 0.94 and 9.5 billion PBMCs per donor. Different laboratories and diverse techniques were used to prepare libraries and sequence TCR repertoires, to increase sequencing depth and limit assay-specific biases. For each donor, CD4 naive and CD4 memory were each given three plates, CD8 naive was given two plates, and CD8 memory was given one plate.

Paper-wide results and their limitations: Based on pairwise subsampling, the degree of clonotype sharing among donors was expected to be affected by sequencing depth. Approximately 5% of naive CD4, 3.5% of naive CD8, roughly 2.5% of memory CD4, and 0.4% of memory CD8 clonotypes were shared across a few donors. Naive subsets generally had larger estimated clonotype richness than memory subsets. Rarefaction of sorted-subset datasets indicated incomplete sequencing despite the large sequencing depth. Clonotypes shared by all four sorted-subset donors showed higher generation probabilities than non-shared clonotypes. Sampling was restricted to blood, and TCR repertoires in tissues likely differ from the TCR repertoires found in blood. The genetic and exposure-history diversity represented was limited by the small number of donors.

The V and J ends are trimmed by 3 bases and 2 bases, leaving 20 bases between them. The CDR3 contains 19 residues, cysteine and phenylalanine counted. This entry keeps only the CDR3 DNA: 57 bases, framed from base 1. Using the deep immunoSEQ assay, TCR CDR3 regions were amplified from genomic DNA by multiplex PCR. Extracted genomic DNA from each cell subset was distributed evenly across all wells of several immunoSEQ 96-well plates, and each plate was treated as a replicate. For sorted subsets, approximately 190 ng of genomic DNA, equivalent to 30,000 or so T cell genomes, went into each replicate PCR. Purified libraries were quantified with a Qubit 3.0 fluorometer, sized on a Bioanalyzer 2100, and re-quantified with the KAPA Library Quantification kit. Every immunoSEQ 96-well plate was sequenced on a separate single-read 150-cycle Illumina NextSeq 550 flow cell. In the source study's methods: Because the immunoSEQ output held only junctional sequences and lacked quality scores, the filtering could not match the filtering applied to full-length reads. Sequences were annotated with PyIR, a Python wrapper for IgBLAST v1.9, using IMGT germline references to assign V/J genes and CDR3. Reads with weak V/J assignments (E-value above 1e-6), missing CDR3, stop codons, out-of-frame junctions, or ambiguous translated residues were removed. V3J clonotypes were defined as sequences sharing the same inferred V gene, J gene, and CDR3 amino acid sequence. The percentage overlap between two repertoires was calculated by dividing the number of shared unique clonotypes by the size of the smaller repertoire. RTK rarefaction, the Chao1 estimator, and Recon v2.1 estimates of unobserved clonotypes were used to assess repertoire richness. Generation probabilities for all TCRbeta clonotypes obtained by the gDNA method from a handful of donors were computed using OLGA. TCRdb mirrors the immuneACCESS table, restricted to in-frame sequences. Some clones are absent from its copies; in checked studies, under half trace to an unresolved V gene, and the reason for the others is unknown. V and J calls and clone size are copied from that table; D and trimming were computed from the DNA. The sample yields under 2.5 million clones; roughly 92% were counted once. The top ten clones comprise about 0.41% of the sample.

The clonotype was recovered from a man between 18 and 35 years old in good health. Some clones in this sample may be carry-over from other donors' samples. Sequenced: naive CD4+ T cells from PBMCs. The meaning of the sample's cell subset or site label: CD45RA+ positively selected. The V and J segments used are TRBV23-1 and TRBJ2-6; no D gene call is confident. TRBV23-1 is identified as an open reading frame with a role that is uncertain. The sequenced DNA is TGCGCCAGCAGTCAGGAAGGTAAGACTCCTTCAACTGGGGCCAACGTCCTGACTTTC. Translated, this is CASSQEGKTPSTGANVLTF.